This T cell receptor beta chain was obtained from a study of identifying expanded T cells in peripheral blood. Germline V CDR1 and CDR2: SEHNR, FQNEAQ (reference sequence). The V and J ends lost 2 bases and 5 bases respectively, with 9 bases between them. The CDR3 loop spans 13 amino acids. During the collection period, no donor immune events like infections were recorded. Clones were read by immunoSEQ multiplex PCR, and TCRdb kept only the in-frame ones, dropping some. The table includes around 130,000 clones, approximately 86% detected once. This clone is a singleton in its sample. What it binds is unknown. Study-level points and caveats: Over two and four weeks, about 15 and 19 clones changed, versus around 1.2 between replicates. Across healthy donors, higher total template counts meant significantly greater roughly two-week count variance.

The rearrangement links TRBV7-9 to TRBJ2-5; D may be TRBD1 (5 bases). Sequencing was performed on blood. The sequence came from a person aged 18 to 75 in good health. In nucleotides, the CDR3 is TGTGCCAGCAGCTTAAAGGGGTTGGAGACCCAGTACTTC. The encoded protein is CASSLKGLETQYF.